This paragraph covers one T cell receptor (beta chain) sequence. Its target is not known. The sample comes from a study of cytomegalovirus exposure and HLA in healthy donors. General study results and limits: Within the data, a cluster of highly shared sequence variants was likely a sequencing artifact. Follow-up analysis later connected one missense variant in DCLRE1C with trimming of TCR beta V- and J-genes. Across donors, sequencing depth was assumed by presence/absence analyses to be roughly uniform.

This PCR relied on a set of 60 Vbeta primers and 13 Jbeta primers. Original analysis: In a later analysis, the count reached 80 million or so unique TCR beta chains, with roughly 11 million shared. Assay used: immunoSEQ multiplex PCR; TCRdb lists only in-frame clones, some missing. V, J and clone size are taken as reported in that table, and D and trimming were inferred from the DNA itself. This sample has approximately 87,000 clones; 81% occur once, and the top ten carry about 4.4%. CDR1 and CDR2 (germline): GTSNPN, SVGIG (reference sequence). The CDR3 is 12 residues long. V was clipped by 4 bases and J by 7 bases, with 8 bases between them.

The source is a woman aged 70-85 years in good health and CMV-seropositive. This chain uses TRBV30 with TRBJ1-6; D is undetermined. Source material: PBMCs. The CDR3: CAWKLMNSPLHF. DNA of the CDR3: TGTGCCTGGAAGCTAATGAATTCACCCCTCCACTTT.